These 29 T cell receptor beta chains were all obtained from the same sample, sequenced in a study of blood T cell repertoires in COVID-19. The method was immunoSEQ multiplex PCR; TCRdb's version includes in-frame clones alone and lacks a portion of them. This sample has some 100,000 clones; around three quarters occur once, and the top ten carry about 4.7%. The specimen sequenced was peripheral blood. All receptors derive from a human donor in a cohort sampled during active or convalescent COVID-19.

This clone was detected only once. The DNA of the CDR3 is TGTGCCAGTAGTCGATTCGGGACTGCACCGTACGAGCAGTACTTC. Translating gives CASSRFGTAPYEQYF. The chain has TRBV19 and TRBJ2-7, with D perhaps TRBD2 (6 bases). Trimming cost V 5 bases and J 4 bases, with 18 bases left between them. CDR1 and CDR2 (germline): LNHDA, SQIVND (reference sequence). The CDR3 consists of 15 residues.

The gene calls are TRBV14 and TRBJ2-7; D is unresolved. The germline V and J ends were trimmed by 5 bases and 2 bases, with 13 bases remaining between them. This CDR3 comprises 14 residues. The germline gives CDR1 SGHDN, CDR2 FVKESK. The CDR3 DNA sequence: TGTGCCAGCAGCTCATTTCAGATCCCCTACGAGCAGTACTTC. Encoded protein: CASSSFQIPYEQYF.

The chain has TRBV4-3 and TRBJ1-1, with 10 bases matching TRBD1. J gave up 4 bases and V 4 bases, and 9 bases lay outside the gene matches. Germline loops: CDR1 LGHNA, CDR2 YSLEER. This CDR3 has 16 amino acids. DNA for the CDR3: TGCGCCAGCAGCCGTCCCGGGACAGGGGAGTTCACTGAAGCTTTCTTT. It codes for CASSRPGTGEFTEAFF.

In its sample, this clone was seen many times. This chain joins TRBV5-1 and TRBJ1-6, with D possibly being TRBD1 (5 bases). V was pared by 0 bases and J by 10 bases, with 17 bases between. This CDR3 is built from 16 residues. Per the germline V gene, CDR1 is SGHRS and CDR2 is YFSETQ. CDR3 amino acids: CASSLAADSLGSPLHF. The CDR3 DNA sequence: TGCGCCAGCAGCTTGGCAGCCGACAGTCTTGGATCACCCCTCCACTTT.

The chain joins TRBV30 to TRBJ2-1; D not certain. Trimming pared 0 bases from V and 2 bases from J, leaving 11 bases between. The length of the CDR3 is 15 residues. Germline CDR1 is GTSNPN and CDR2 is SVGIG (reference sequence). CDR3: CAWSVASRTYNEQFF. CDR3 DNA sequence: TGTGCCTGGAGTGTAGCGTCGAGGACCTACAATGAGCAGTTCTTC.

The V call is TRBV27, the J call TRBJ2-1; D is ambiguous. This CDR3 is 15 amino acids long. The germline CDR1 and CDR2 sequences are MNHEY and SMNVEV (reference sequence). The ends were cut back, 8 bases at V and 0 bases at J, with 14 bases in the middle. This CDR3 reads CASGTKWSSYNEQFF. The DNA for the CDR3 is TGTGCCAGCGGAACTAAATGGAGCTCCTACAATGAGCAGTTCTTC.

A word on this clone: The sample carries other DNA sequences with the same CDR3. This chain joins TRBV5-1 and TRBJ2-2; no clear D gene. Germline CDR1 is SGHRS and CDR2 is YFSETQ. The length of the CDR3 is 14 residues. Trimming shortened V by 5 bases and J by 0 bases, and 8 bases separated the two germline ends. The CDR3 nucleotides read TGCGCCAGCAGAACCGGGTCGAACACCGGGGAGCTGTTTTTT. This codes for CASRTGSNTGELFF.

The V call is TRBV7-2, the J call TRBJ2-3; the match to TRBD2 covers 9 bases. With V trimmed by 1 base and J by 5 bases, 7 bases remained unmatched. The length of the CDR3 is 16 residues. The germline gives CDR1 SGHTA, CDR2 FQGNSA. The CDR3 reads CASSLGGGGAQDTQYF. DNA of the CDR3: TGTGCCAGCAGCTTAGGAGGCGGGGGGGCCCAAGATACGCAGTATTTT.

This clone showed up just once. CDR3 loop: CATSSYRAIYPYGYTF. In DNA, the CDR3 is TGTGCCACCAGCAGCTACAGGGCAATTTACCCCTATGGCTACACCTTC. The chain carries TRBV15 and TRBJ1-2; a possible D gene is TRBD1 (6 bases). Germline V gene lookup returns CDR1 LNHNV and CDR2 YYDKDF (reference sequence). V lost 3 bases and J 4 bases, leaving 18 bases between the germline ends. The CDR3 has 16 residues.

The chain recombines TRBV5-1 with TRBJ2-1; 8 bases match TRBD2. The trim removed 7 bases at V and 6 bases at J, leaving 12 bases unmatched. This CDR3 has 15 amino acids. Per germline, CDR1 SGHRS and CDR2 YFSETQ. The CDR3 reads CASRRTGGPVNEQFF. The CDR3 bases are TGCGCCAGCCGACGGACGGGGGGGCCGGTCAATGAGCAGTTCTTC.

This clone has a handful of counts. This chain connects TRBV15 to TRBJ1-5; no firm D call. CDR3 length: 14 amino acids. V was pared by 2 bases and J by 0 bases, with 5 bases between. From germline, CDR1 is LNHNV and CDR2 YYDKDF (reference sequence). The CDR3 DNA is TGTGCCACCAGCAGACTCGGTAGCAATCAGCCCCAGCATTTT. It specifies CATSRLGSNQPQHF.

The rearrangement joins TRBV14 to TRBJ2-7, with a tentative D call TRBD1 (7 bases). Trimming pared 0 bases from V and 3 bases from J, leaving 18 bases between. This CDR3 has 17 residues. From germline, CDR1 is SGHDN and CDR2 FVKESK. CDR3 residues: CASSQEGWGDRIYEQYF. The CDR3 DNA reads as TGTGCCAGCAGCCAAGAGGGATGGGGGGACAGAATCTACGAGCAGTACTTC.

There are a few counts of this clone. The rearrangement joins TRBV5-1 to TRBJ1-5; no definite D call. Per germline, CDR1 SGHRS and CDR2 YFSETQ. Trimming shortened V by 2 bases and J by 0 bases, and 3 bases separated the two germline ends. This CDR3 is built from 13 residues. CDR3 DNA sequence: TGCGCCAGCAGCTTCGGTAGCAATCAGCCCCAGCATTTT. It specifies CASSFGSNQPQHF.

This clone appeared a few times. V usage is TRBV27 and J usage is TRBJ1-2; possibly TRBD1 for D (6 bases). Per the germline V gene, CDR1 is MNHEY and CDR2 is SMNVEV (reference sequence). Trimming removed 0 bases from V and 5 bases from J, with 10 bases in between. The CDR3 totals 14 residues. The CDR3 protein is CASSLSIGGYGYTF. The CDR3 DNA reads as TGTGCCAGCAGTTTATCGATAGGGGGTTATGGCTACACCTTC.

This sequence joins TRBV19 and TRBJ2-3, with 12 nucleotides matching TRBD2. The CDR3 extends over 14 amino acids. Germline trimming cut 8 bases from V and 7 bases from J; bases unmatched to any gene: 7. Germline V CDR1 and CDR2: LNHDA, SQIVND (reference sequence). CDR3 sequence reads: CASQTSGSSHTQYF. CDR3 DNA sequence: TGTGCCAGTCAGACTAGCGGGAGTAGCCATACGCAGTATTTT.

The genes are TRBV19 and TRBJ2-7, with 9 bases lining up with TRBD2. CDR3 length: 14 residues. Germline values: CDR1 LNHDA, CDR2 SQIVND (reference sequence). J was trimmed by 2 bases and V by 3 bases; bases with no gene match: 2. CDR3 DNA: TGTGCCAGTAGTATGGCGGGAGGGCCCTACGAGCAGTACTTC. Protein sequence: CASSMAGGPYEQYF.

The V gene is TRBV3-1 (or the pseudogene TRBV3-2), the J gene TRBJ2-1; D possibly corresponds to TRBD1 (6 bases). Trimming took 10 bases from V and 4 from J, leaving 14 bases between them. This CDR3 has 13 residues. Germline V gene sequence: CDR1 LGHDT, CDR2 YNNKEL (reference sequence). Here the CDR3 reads CATQGTKYNEQFF. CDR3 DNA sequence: TGTGCCACCCAGGGGACCAAATACAATGAGCAGTTCTTC.

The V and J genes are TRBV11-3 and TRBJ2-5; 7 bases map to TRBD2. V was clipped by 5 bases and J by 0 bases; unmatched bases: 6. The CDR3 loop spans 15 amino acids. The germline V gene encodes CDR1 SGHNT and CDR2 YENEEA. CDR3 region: CASSIHGGYQETQYF. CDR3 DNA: TGTGCCAGCAGCATACACGGGGGGTACCAAGAGACCCAGTACTTC.

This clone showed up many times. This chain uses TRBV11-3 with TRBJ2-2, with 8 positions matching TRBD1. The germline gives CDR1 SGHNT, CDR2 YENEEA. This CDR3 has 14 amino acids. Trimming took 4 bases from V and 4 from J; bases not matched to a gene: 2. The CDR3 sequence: CASSSTGGTGELFF. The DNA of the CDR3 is TGTGCCAGCAGCTCTACAGGGGGCACCGGGGAGCTGTTTTTT.

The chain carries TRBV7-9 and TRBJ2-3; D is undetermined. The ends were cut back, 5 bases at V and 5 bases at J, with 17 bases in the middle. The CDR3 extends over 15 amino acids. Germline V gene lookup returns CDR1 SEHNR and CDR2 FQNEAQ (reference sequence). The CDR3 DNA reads TGTGCCAGCAGCCCCAAGACCAGACTCGGAGATACGCAGTATTTT. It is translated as CASSPKTRLGDTQYF.

CDR3 sequence: CSAGRFGELFF. As DNA, the CDR3 is TGCAGTGCCGGGAGGTTCGGGGAGCTGTTTTTT. This chain connects TRBV20-1 to TRBJ2-2; 7 bases match TRBD2. The CDR3 loop spans 11 amino acids. CDR1 and CDR2 (germline): DFQATT, SNEGSKA (reference sequence). The V gene end was trimmed by 6 bases and the J gene end by 7 bases; junction bases not matched to a gene: 2.

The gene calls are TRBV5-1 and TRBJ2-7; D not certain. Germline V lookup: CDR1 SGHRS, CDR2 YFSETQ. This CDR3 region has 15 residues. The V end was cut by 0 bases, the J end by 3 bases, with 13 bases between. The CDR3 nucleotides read TGCGCCAGCAGCTTGGTTGTTGGAGCGAGCTACGAGCAGTACTTC. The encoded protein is CASSLVVGASYEQYF.

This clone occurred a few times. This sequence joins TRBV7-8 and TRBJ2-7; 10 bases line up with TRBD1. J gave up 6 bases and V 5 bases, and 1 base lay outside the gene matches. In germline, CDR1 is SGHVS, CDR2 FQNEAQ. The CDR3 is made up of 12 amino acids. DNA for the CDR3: TGTGCCAGCAGCCGGGACAGGGGCGAGCAGTACTTC. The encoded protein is CASSRDRGEQYF. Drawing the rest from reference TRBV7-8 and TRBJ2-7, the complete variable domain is GAGVSQSPRYKVAKRGQDVALRCDPISGHVSLFWYQQALGQGPEFLTYFQNEAQLDKSGLPSDRFFAERPEGSVSTLKIQRTQQEDSAVYLCASSRDRGEQYFGPGTRLTVT.

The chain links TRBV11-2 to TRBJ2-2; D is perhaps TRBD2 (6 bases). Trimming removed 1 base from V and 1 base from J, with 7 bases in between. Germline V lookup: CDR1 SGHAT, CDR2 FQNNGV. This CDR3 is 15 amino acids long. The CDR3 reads CASSLVAVNTGELFF. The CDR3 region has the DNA TGTGCCAGCAGCTTAGTAGCGGTGAACACCGGGGAGCTGTTTTTT.

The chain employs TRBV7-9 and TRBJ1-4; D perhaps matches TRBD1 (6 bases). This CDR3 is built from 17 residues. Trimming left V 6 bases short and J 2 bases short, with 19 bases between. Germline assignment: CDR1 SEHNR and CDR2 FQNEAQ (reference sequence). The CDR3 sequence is CASSPGRGSPTNEKLFF. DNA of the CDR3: TGTGCCAGCAGTCCCGGTAGGGGGTCCCCGACTAATGAAAAACTGTTTTTT.

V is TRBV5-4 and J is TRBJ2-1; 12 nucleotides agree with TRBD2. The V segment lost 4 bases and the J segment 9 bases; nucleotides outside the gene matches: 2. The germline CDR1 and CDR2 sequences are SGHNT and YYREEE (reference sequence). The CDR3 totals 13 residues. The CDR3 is CASSTLAGGEQFF. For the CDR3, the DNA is TGTGCCAGCAGCACACTAGCGGGAGGTGAGCAGTTCTTC.

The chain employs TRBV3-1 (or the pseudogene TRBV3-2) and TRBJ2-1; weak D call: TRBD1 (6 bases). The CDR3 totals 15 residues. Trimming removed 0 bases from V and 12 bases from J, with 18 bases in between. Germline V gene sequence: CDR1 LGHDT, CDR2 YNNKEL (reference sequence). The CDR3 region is CASSQDNGQGQLQFF. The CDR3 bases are TGTGCCAGCAGCCAAGATAATGGGCAGGGGCAATTGCAGTTCTTC.

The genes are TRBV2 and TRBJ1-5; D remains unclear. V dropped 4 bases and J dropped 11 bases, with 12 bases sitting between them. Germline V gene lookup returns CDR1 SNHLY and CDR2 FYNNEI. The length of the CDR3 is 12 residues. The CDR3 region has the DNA TGTGCCAGCAGTGTCGCCGGAGGAGCCCAGCATTTT. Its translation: CASSVAGGAQHF.

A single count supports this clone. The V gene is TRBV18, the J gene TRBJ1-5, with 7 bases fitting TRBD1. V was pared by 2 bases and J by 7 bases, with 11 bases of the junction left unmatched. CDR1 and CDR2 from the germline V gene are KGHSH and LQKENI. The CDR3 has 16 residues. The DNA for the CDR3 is TGTGCCAGCTCACCAGTTGTCACAGGGGACGGGCAGCCCCAGCATTTT. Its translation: CASSPVVTGDGQPQHF.